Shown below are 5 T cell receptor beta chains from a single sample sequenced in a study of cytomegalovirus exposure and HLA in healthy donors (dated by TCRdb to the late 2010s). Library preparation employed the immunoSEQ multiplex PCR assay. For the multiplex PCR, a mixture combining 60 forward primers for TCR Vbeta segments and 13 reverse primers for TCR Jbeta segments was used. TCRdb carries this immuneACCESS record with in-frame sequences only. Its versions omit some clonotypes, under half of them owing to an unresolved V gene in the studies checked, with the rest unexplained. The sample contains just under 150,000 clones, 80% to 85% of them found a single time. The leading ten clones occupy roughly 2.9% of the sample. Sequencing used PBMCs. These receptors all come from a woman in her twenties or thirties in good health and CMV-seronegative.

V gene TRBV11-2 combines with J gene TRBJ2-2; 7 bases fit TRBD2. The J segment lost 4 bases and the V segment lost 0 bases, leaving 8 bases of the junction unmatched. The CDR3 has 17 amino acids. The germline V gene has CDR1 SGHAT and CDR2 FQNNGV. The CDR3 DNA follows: TGTGCCAGCAGCTTAGATTTAGGGCTAGCGGTCACCGGGGAGCTGTTTTTT. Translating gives CASSLDLGLAVTGELFF.

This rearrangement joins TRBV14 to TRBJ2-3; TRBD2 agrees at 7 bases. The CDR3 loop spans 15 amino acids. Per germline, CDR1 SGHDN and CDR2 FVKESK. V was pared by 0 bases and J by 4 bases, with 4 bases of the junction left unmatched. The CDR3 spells CASSQELAWADTQYF. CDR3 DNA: TGTGCCAGCAGCCAAGAACTAGCGTGGGCAGATACGCAGTATTTT.

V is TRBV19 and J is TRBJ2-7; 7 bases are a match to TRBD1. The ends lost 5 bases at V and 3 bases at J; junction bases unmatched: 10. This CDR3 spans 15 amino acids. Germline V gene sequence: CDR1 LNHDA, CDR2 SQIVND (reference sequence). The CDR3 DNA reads TGTGCCAGTAGTGATTACCCCGGGACAGTCTACGAGCAGTACTTC. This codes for CASSDYPGTVYEQYF.

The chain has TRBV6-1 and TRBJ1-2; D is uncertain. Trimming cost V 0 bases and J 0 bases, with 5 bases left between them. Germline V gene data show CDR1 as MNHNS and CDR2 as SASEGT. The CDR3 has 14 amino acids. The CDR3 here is CASSEAPANYGYTF. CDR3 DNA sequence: TGTGCCAGCAGTGAAGCACCGGCTAACTATGGCTACACCTTC.

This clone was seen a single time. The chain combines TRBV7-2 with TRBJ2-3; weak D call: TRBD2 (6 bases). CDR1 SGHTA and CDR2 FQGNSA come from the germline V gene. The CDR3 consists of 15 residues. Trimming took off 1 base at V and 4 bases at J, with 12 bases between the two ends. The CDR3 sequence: CASSLGGAGPDTQYF. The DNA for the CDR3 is TGTGCCAGCAGCTTAGGCGGGGCGGGGCCAGATACGCAGTATTTT.